The T cell receptor beta chain described here comes from a study of T cell responses to AZD1222 COVID-19 vaccine. Study-level results: Donors skewed white British and female; clonal diversity was possibly underestimated.

Assay used: immunoSEQ multiplex PCR; TCRdb lists only in-frame clones, some missing. The repertoire holds about 110,000 clones, with around 92% as singletons. To note about this clone: Its antigen remains unknown.

Sequenced material: peripheral blood, taken on day 0 of AZD1222 vaccination. The receptor's source is an adult in good health.

CDR3 bases: TGTGCCAGCAGCTCGGACAGCCCGCGGCTGGCTTTCTTT. It encodes CASSSDSPRLAFF. This chain uses TRBV28 with TRBJ1-1, with D possibly TRBD1 on 6 matching bases. V gave up 6 bases and J gave up 11 bases, with 19 bases separating them. The CDR3 spans 13 residues. The germline gives CDR1 MDHEN, CDR2 SYDVKM.